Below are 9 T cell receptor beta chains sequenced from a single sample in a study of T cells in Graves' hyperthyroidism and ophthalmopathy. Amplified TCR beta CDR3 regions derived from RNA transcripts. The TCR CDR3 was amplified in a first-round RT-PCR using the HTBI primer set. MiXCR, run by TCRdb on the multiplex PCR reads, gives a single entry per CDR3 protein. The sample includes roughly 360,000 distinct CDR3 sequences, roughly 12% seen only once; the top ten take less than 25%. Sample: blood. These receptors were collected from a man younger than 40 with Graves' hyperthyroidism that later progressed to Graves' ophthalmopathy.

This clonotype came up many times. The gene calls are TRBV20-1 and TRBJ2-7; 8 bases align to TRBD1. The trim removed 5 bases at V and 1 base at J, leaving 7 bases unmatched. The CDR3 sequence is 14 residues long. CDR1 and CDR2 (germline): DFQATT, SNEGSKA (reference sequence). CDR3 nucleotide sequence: TGCAGTGCTGAGGACAGGGCGGGATCCTACGAGCAGTACTTC. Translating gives CSAEDRAGSYEQYF.

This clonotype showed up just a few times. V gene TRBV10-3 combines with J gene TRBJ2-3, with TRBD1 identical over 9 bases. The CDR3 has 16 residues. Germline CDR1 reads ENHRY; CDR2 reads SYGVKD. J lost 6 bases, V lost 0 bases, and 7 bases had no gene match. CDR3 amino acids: CAISESRGQGSDTQYF. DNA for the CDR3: TGTGCCATCAGTGAGTCGAGGGGACAGGGCTCGGATACGCAGTATTTT.

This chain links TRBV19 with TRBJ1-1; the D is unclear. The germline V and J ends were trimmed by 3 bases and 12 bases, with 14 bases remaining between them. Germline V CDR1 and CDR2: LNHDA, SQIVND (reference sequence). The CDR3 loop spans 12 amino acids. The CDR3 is CASSIRTEAPFF. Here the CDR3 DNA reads TGTGCCAGTAGTATTCGGACGGAAGCACCTTTCTTT.

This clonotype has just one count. The CDR3 coding sequence is TGTGCCAGCAGACAGGTAAAGAGCAATCAGCCCCAGCATTTT. Its translation: CASRQVKSNQPQHF. This chain connects TRBV28 to TRBJ1-5; tentative D call: TRBD1 (5 bases). CDR1 and CDR2 (germline): MDHEN, SYDVKM. The CDR3 runs 14 residues. The ends were cut back, 6 bases at V and 1 base at J, with 10 bases in the middle.

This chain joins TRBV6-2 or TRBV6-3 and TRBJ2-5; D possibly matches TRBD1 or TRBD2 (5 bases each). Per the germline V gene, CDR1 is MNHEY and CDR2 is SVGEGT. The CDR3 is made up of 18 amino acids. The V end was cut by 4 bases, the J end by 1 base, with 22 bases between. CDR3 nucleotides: TGTGCCAGCAGTTCCCTTACAGCCTTCCGGGACGGCCAAGAGACCCAGTACTTC. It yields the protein CASSSLTAFRDGQETQYF.

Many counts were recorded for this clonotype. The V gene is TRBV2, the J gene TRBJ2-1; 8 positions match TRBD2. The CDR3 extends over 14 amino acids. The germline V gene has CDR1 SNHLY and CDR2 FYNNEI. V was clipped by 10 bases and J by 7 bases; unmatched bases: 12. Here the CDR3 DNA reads TGTGCCATCCCCCGGGGGGGAGGGTGGAATGAGCAGTTCTTC. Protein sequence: CAIPRGGGWNEQFF.

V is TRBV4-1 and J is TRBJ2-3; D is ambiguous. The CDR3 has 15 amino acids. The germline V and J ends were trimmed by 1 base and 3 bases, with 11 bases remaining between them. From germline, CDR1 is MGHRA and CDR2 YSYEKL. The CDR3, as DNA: TGCGCCAGCAGCCAAGTAGGTCTGAAAACAGATACGCAGTATTTT. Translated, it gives CASSQVGLKTDTQYF.

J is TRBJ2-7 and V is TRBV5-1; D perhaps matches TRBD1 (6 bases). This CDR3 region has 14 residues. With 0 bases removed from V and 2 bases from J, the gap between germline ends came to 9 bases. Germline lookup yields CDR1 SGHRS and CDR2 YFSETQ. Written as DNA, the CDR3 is TGCGCCAGCAGCTTGGGGACAGAGACCTACGAGCAGTACTTC. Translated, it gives CASSLGTETYEQYF. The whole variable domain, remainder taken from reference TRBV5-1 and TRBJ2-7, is KAGVTQTPRYLIKTRGQQVTLSCSPISGHRSVSWYQQTPGQGLQFLFEYFSETQRNKGNFPGRFSGRQFSNSRSEMNVSTLELGDSALYLCASSLGTETYEQYFGPGTRLTVT.

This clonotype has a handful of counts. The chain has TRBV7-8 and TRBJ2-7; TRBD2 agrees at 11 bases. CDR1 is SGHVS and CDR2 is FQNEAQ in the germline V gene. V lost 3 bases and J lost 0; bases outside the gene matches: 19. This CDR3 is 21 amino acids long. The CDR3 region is CASSFHWRKTSGVLLSYEQYF. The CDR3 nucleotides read TGTGCCAGCAGCTTTCACTGGCGAAAGACTAGCGGGGTCCTTCTCTCCTACGAGCAGTACTTC.